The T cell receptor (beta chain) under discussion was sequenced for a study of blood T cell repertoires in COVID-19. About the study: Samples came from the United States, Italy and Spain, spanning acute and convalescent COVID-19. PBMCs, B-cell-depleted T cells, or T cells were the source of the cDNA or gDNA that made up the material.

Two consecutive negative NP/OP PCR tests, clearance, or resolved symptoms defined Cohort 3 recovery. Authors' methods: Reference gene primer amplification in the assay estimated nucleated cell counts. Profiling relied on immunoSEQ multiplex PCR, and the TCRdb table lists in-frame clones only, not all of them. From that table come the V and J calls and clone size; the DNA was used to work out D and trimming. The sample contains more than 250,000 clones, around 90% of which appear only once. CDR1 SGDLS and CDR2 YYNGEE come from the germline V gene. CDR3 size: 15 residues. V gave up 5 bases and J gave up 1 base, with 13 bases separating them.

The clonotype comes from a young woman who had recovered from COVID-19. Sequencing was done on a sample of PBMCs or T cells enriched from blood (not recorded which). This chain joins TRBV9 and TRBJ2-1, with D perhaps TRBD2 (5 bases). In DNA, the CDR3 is TGTGCCAGCAGGTACGTTGGAGGATCCTACAATGAGCAGTTCTTC. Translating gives CASRYVGGSYNEQFF.